The 29 T cell receptor beta chains below come from one sample, sequenced in a study of post-analysis software for immune sequencing data. Study results and limitations: In patients, about five TRBV segments were more frequent than in controls, with TRBV5-6, TRBV5-1 and TRBV20-1 among them.

The antigens for these receptors are not known. Every TCR beta cDNA library bore unique molecular identifiers. MiXCR was run by TCRdb on the PCR reads, yielding one entry per CDR3 protein. The data show hundreds of thousands of distinct CDR3 sequences, with approximately 50% seen just once and approximately 4.2% held by the top ten. Sequences were obtained from blood. The receptors come from a girl between 10 and 17 years old with multiple sclerosis.

This rearrangement joins TRBV20-1 to TRBJ2-5; 9 bases map to TRBD2. Germline values: CDR1 DFQATT, CDR2 SNEGSKA (reference sequence). The CDR3 loop spans 15 amino acids. The ends lost 3 bases at V and 11 bases at J; junction bases unmatched: 16. CDR3 coding DNA: TGCAGTGCTAGGGGGGTTGCGGCTAGCGGGGCCGGGCAGTACTTC. This codes for CSARGVAASGAGQYF.

The V call is TRBV12-3 or TRBV12-4, the J call TRBJ2-2; 8 positions match TRBD1. The V and J ends lost 3 bases and 6 bases, in that order; junction bases with no gene match: 3. This CDR3 has 14 amino acids. The CDR3 region is CASSFVRGPGELFF. DNA of the CDR3: TGTGCCAGCAGTTTTGTCAGGGGGCCCGGGGAGCTGTTTTTT.

This clonotype was seen more than once but under ten times. The rearrangement uses TRBV2 and TRBJ2-4; unclear D gene. The DNA matches TRBJ2-5 better at its end, which makes the J call doubtful. There are 12 residues in the CDR3. CDR1 SNHLY and CDR2 FYNNEI come from the germline V gene. CDR3 region: CASSLWSQTQYF. CDR3 nucleotides: TGTGCCAGCAGTCTTTGGAGTCAGACCCAGTACTTC.

The chain uses TRBV5-1 and TRBJ2-5; unclear D gene. The ends were cut back, 5 bases at V and 1 base at J, with 12 bases in the middle. The CDR3 is 14 amino acids. CDR1 is SGHRS and CDR2 is YFSETQ in the germline V gene. DNA of the CDR3: TGCGCCAGCAGGGGCAGACCACGCCAAGAGACCCAGTACTTC. Residues: CASRGRPRQETQYF.

The chain is built from TRBV6-1 and TRBJ2-6; D uncertain. The CDR3 totals 16 residues. V was shortened by 4 bases and J by 0 bases, with 10 bases between the two germline ends. In germline, CDR1 is MNHNS, CDR2 SASEGT. CDR3 sequence: CASSVGRISGANVLTF. CDR3 DNA: TGTGCCAGCAGTGTAGGACGGATCTCTGGGGCCAACGTCCTGACTTTC.

The genes are TRBV29-1 and TRBJ2-6; perhaps D is TRBD1 or TRBD2 (5 bases each). The CDR3 spans 19 residues. Trimming stripped 1 base from V and 0 bases from J, with 19 bases between. Germline lookup yields CDR1 SQVTM and CDR2 ANQGSEA. In DNA, the CDR3 is TGCAGCGTTGAAGTTTATACTCAGGGTGGGAGCTCTGGGGCCAACGTCCTGACTTTC. It is translated as CSVEVYTQGGSSGANVLTF.

The chain employs TRBV21-1 and TRBJ2-1; no check of the table's D call, TRBD2, against the DNA was made. TRBV21-1 has pseudogene status. This CDR3 contains 18 residues. CDR3 in amino acids: CASSASPKTGEFYNEQFF. In DNA, the CDR3 is TGTGCCAGCAGCGCTAGCCCCAAGACAGGAGAGTTCTACAATGAGCAGTTCTTC.

The CDR3 region has the DNA TGTGCCATCAGTGCCTCCACACTAGGCAATCAGCCCCAGCATTTT. Translated: CAISASTLGNQPQHF. The V and J genes are TRBV10-3 and TRBJ1-5; no definite D call. CDR1 ENHRY and CDR2 SYGVKD come from the germline V gene. This CDR3 contains 15 residues. Trimming stripped 4 bases from V and 2 bases from J, with 12 bases between.

The chain carries TRBV6-6 and TRBJ1-5; D might be TRBD1 (6 bases). The V gene's germline CDR1 is MNHNY and CDR2 SVGAGI (reference sequence). CDR3 length equals 14 residues. The ends were cut back, 3 bases at V and 5 bases at J, with 11 bases in the middle. This CDR3 reads CASSYGQTYQPQHF. The CDR3 DNA is TGTGCCAGCAGTTATGGACAGACCTATCAGCCCCAGCATTTT.

V usage is TRBV20-1 and J usage is TRBJ2-7, with a tentative D call TRBD1 (5 bases). The V gene's germline CDR1 is DFQATT and CDR2 SNEGSKA (reference sequence). The CDR3 consists of 17 residues. The V gene lost 3 bases and the J gene lost 0 bases, with 21 bases spanning the gap. For the CDR3, the DNA is TGCAGTGCTAGGCGGCAGGGAATACCGGCCAGCTCCTACGAGCAGTACTTC. Protein sequence: CSARRQGIPASSYEQYF.

The V gene is TRBV12-3 or TRBV12-4, the J gene TRBJ2-1, with 13 bases aligning to TRBD2. V lost 6 bases to trimming and J lost 5 bases; unmatched junction nucleotides: 4. The CDR3 totals 15 residues. Here the CDR3 reads CASSRGLAGNNEQFF. In DNA, the CDR3 is TGTGCCAGCAGCCGGGGACTAGCGGGGAACAATGAGCAGTTCTTC.

In its sample, this clonotype was seen a few times. The chain couples TRBV25-1 to TRBJ2-5; 11 bases are a match to TRBD2. The germline CDR1 and CDR2 sequences are MGHDK and SYGVNS. The length of the CDR3 is 15 residues. The V gene end was trimmed by 8 bases and the J gene end by 4 bases; junction bases not matched to a gene: 9. As DNA, the CDR3 is TGTGCCAGCTTAGTCCTAGCGGGAGGTAGAGAGACCCAGTACTTC. It codes for CASLVLAGGRETQYF.

The V and J genes are TRBV20-1 and TRBJ1-5, with 9 positions matching TRBD1. This CDR3 is 17 amino acids long. The V and J ends lost 0 bases and 6 bases, in that order; junction bases with no gene match: 12. CDR1 and CDR2 from the germline V gene are DFQATT and SNEGSKA (reference sequence). CDR3 region: CSARDRGDREVSQPQHF. The CDR3 DNA reads TGCAGTGCTAGAGATCGGGGGGACAGGGAAGTTAGTCAGCCCCAGCATTTT.

The chain carries TRBV20-1 and TRBJ1-1; 7 bases map to TRBD1. The CDR3 consists of 12 residues. Unmatched junction bases numbered 7, after V lost 1 base and J lost 11 bases. The germline CDR1 and CDR2 sequences are DFQATT and SNEGSKA (reference sequence). CDR3 nucleotide sequence: TGCAGTGCTAGAGGAACAGGGGTTGGGGCTTTCTTT. Its translation is CSARGTGVGAFF.

This clonotype was found a few times. The rearrangement uses TRBV15 and TRBJ2-1; unclear D gene. The CDR3 extends over 13 amino acids. Germline V CDR1 and CDR2: LNHNV, YYDKDF (reference sequence). V was cut by 8 bases and J by 4 bases, with 12 bases left in between. CDR3: CATGTEPYNEQFF. In nucleotides, the CDR3 is TGTGCCACCGGTACGGAGCCTTACAATGAGCAGTTCTTC.

The rearrangement joins TRBV5-1 to TRBJ2-7; 7 positions match TRBD1. CDR3 length: 14 amino acids. V gave up 4 bases and J gave up 5 bases; unmatched junction bases: 9. The germline gives CDR1 SGHRS, CDR2 YFSETQ. The CDR3 DNA reads TGCGCCAGCAGCCGGGGACAGTTTGTCGACGAGCAGTACTTC. This translates into CASSRGQFVDEQYF.

CDR3 DNA sequence: TGTGCCACCAGCAGAGTAGCACTAGCCACAGATACGCAGTATTTT. It codes for CATSRVALATDTQYF. The chain employs TRBV15 and TRBJ2-3, with D possibly TRBD2 on 6 matching bases. CDR1 LNHNV and CDR2 YYDKDF come from the germline V gene (reference sequence). V was shortened by 1 base and J by 2 bases, with 10 bases between the two germline ends. The CDR3 sequence is 15 residues long.

The chain has TRBV6-4 and TRBJ2-7; possibly TRBD1 or TRBD2 for D (5 bases each). Germline V lookup: CDR1 MRHNA, CDR2 SNTAGT. This CDR3 has 14 residues. Trimming cost V 6 bases and J 1 base, with 13 bases left between them. For the CDR3, the DNA is TGTGCCAGCAGCCCGGGACCGGAGTCCTACGAGCAGTACTTC. It encodes CASSPGPESYEQYF.

The gene calls are TRBV15 and TRBJ2-1; 8 positions agree with TRBD2. V lost 7 bases and J lost 1; bases outside the gene matches: 9. The germline CDR1 and CDR2 sequences are LNHNV and YYDKDF (reference sequence). The CDR3 loop spans 16 amino acids. The CDR3 spells CATTSSGLSSYNEQFF. DNA of the CDR3: TGTGCCACCACCTCTAGCGGGCTCAGTTCCTACAATGAGCAGTTCTTC.

The chain carries TRBV2 and TRBJ2-1; D is unresolved. V shed 1 base and J shed 1 base, with 14 bases lying between them. Germline-derived CDR1 and CDR2 are SNHLY and FYNNEI. The CDR3 has 17 residues. In DNA form, the CDR3 reads TGTGCCAGCAGTGAAGAGGTGATCTTCTCGTCCTACAATGAGCAGTTCTTC. Its translation is CASSEEVIFSSYNEQFF.

Worth noting for this clonotype: This may be a read error, as it is one base from a much larger clone. V is TRBV18 and J is TRBJ2-1, with D perhaps TRBD1 or TRBD2 (5 bases each). This CDR3 spans 12 amino acids. CDR1 is KGHSH, CDR2 LQKENI, per germline. CDR3 nucleotide sequence: TGTGCCAGCTCACCACCGCAGGGAGTCTTGTACTTC. Residues: CASSPPQGVLYF.

J is TRBJ2-5 and V is TRBV18; TRBD2 matches 9 bases. The CDR3 spans 14 residues. CDR1 is KGHSH and CDR2 is LQKENI in the germline V gene. The V and J ends lost 2 bases and 5 bases, in that order; junction bases with no gene match: 3. CDR3 nucleotide sequence: TGTGCCAGCTCACCAAGCGGGGGGACCGAGACCCAGTACTTC. Encoded protein: CASSPSGGTETQYF.

The chain joins TRBV20-1 to TRBJ2-7; TRBD1 matches 7 bases. Germline values: CDR1 DFQATT, CDR2 SNEGSKA (reference sequence). There are 14 residues in the CDR3. J gave up 1 base and V 7 bases, and 10 bases lay outside the gene matches. CDR3 in amino acids: CSVSFTGVSYEQYF. In nucleotides, the CDR3 is TGCAGTGTTTCTTTCACAGGGGTTTCCTACGAGCAGTACTTC.

The chain is built from TRBV7-8 and TRBJ2-1, with D uncertain. The end of the DNA aligns better with TRBJ2-7, so the J call may be wrong. The CDR3 length is 13 residues. The germline V gene encodes CDR1 SGHVS and CDR2 FQNEAQ. The CDR3 here is CASSLTTGLEQYF. CDR3 in DNA: TGTGCCAGCAGCCTAACCACGGGTCTCGAGCAGTACTTC.

As concerns this clonotype: The junction shows a germline mismatch at one end, possibly a read error. The chain recombines TRBV20-1 with TRBJ2-1; D remains ambiguous. There are 16 residues in the CDR3. Germline assignment: CDR1 DFQATT and CDR2 SNEGSKA (reference sequence). DNA of the CDR3: TGCAGTGCTAGAGCCCTCCGTGGAAGCTCCTACAATGAGCAGTTCTTT. As protein: CSARALRGSSYNEQFF.

V usage is TRBV20-1 and J usage is TRBJ1-2; TRBD1 is a possible D gene (6 bases). This CDR3 is built from 14 residues. The germline V gene has CDR1 DFQATT and CDR2 SNEGSKA (reference sequence). The V gene lost 3 bases and the J gene lost 3 bases, with 14 bases spanning the gap. The CDR3 DNA reads TGCAGTGCTAGTAGACAGGCAGTGGACTATGGCTACACCTTC. Protein: CSASRQAVDYGYTF.

This clonotype was recorded once. The chain uses TRBV28 and TRBJ2-7; the D is unclear. Germline V gene sequence: CDR1 MDHEN, CDR2 SYDVKM. V was clipped by 4 bases and J by 1 base, with 8 bases between them. This CDR3 spans 13 amino acids. CDR3 DNA sequence: TGTGCCAGCAGTTACCACGGTTCCTACGAGCAGTACTTC. Its protein product is CASSYHGSYEQYF.

V and J are TRBV5-1 and TRBJ2-1, with TRBD2 matching over 9 bases. Germline V gene sequence: CDR1 SGHRS, CDR2 YFSETQ. The CDR3 length is 13 residues. Trimming removed 10 bases from V and 6 bases from J; junction bases left unmatched: 8. CDR3 region: CAGAQLAGNEQFF. CDR3 coding DNA: TGCGCCGGCGCCCAACTAGCGGGCAATGAGCAGTTCTTC. Based on the CDR3 plus reference TRBV5-1 and TRBJ2-1, the full variable domain is KAGVTQTPRYLIKTRGQQVTLSCSPISGHRSVSWYQQTPGQGLQFLFEYFSETQRNKGNFPGRFSGRQFSNSRSEMNVSTLELGDSALYLCAGAQLAGNEQFFGPGTRLTVL.

This clonotype was counted a few times. The V call is TRBV20-1, the J call TRBJ1-5; tentative D call: TRBD1 (6 bases). The V gene lost 6 bases and the J gene lost 5 bases, with 26 bases spanning the gap. The germline gives CDR1 DFQATT, CDR2 SNEGSKA (reference sequence). The CDR3 loop spans 17 amino acids. The CDR3: CSAPRSVQGASDQPQHF. CDR3 DNA: TGCAGTGCCCCCCGATCTGTACAGGGAGCAAGCGATCAGCCCCAGCATTTT.